This TCR beta chain was found in a study of vaccination and CD4 T cells after COVID-19. Treatment: 10-day PBMC culture with coronavirus spike peptide pools or control peptides (ViraFEST assay). The Oncomine TCR Beta short-read assay was applied to DNA of cultured CD4+ T cells. TCRdb re-called the PCR reads through MiXCR, storing one row per CDR3 protein. The sample yields fewer than 15,000 distinct CDR3 sequences, less than 75% seen once. In its sample, this clonotype is medium-sized (0.01 to 0.1%). Its cognate antigen is unknown. The clonotype was recovered from a human donor who had recovered from COVID-19. The sample comprised CD4+ T cells from blood, cultured in vitro.

The CDR3 sequence is CASSKLEYQETQYF. CDR3 coding DNA: TGTGCCAGCAGCAAACTTGAGTACCAAGAGACCCAGTACTTC. The rearrangement uses TRBV21-1 and TRBJ2-5. TRBV21-1 is a known pseudogene. The length of the CDR3 is 14 residues.